This is a list of T cell receptor beta chains from one sample in a study of shared clonotypes between healthy human individuals. This table comes from immunoSEQ multiplex PCR, and its TCRdb copy is limited to in-frame clones, with some not included. Here the sample spans more than 2,000,000 clones, 85% to 95% being singletons. Sequenced material: naive CD4+ T cells from PBMCs. The source of these receptors is a young man in good health. Some clones in this sample may be carry-over from other donors' samples. The CDR3 runs from the conserved cysteine through the conserved F or W. A D gene is named only where the DNA matches it firmly. Only part of the rows carry a size: once, few, many, or a class if the clone is expanded.

TRBV5-1,.,.,TRBJ2-5,CASSPRASGSQETQYF,TGCGCCAGCAGCCCCCGGGCATCCGGCTCCCAAGAGACCCAGTACTTC
TRBV6-1,.,.,TRBJ2-1,CASSGGSERPYNEQFF,TGTGCCAGCAGTGGCGGATCGGAGAGGCCCTACAATGAGCAGTTCTTC
TRBV13,.,TRBD2,TRBJ2-5,CASSPTERGTTVDQYF,TGTGCCAGCAGCCCCACGGAGCGGGGGACCACCGTGGACCAGTACTTC
TRBV27,.,TRBD1,TRBJ2-1,CASSFGRQGVNEQFF,TGTGCCAGCAGTTTCGGTCGGCAGGGGGTCAATGAGCAGTTCTTC
TRBV2,.,.,TRBJ2-5,CASTLGGRETQYF,TGTGCCAGCACCCTCGGGGGCCGGGAGACCCAGTACTTC
TRBV18,.,.,TRBJ2-7,CASSPLGDGIYEQYF,TGTGCCAGCTCACCGCTAGGGGACGGTATCTACGAGCAGTACTTC
TRBV7-2,.,.,TRBJ1-3,CASSPQATSGNTIYF,TGTGCCAGCAGCCCTCAGGCAACGTCTGGAAACACCATATATTTT
TRBV28,.,.,TRBJ2-2,CASNEAGTPNTGELFF,TGTGCCAGCAATGAAGCCGGGACTCCGAACACCGGGGAGCTGTTTTTT
TRBV5-1,.,TRBD2,TRBJ2-1,CASSSGLAAYNEQFF,TGCGCCAGCAGCTCGGGACTAGCCGCCTACAATGAGCAGTTCTTC
TRBV28,.,TRBD2,TRBJ2-7,CASSPLGGDLYEQYF,TGTGCCAGCAGCCCCCTGGGGGGGGATCTCTACGAGCAGTACTTC
TRBV4-1,few,TRBD1,TRBJ1-2,CASSQGNRGLAYGYTF,TGCGCCAGCAGCCAAGGGAACAGGGGACTGGCCTATGGCTACACCTTC
TRBV28,.,.,TRBJ1-5,CASRGQRNQPQHF,TGTGCCAGCAGGGGGCAGCGCAATCAGCCCCAGCATTTT
TRBV11-2,few,.,TRBJ2-1,CASSSPSYKRLDYNEQFF,TGTGCCAGCAGCTCACCTTCCTATAAGCGGCTCGACTACAATGAGCAGTTCTTC
TRBV28,.,.,TRBJ2-5,CASSLTGGETQYF,TGTGCCAGCAGTTTGACAGGAGGGGAGACCCAGTACTTC